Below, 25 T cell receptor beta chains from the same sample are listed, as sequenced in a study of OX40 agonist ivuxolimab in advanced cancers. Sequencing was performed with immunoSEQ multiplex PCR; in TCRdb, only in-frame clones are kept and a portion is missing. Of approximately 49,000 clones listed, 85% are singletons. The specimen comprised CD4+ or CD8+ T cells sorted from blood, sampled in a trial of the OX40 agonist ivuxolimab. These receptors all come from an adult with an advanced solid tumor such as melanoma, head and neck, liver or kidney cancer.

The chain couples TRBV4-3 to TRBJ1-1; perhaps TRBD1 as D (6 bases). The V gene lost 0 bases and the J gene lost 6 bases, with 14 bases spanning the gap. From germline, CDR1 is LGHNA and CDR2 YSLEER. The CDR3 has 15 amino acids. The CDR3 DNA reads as TGCGCCAGCAGCCAAGAAAGGACAGCCGTTGCTGAAGCTTTCTTT. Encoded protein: CASSQERTAVAEAFF.

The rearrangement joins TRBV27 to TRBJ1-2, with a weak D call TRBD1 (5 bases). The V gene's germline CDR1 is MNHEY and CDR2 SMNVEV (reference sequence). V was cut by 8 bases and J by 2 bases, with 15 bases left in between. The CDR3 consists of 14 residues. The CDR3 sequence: CASQSLEGNYGYTF. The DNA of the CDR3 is TGTGCCAGCCAAAGTCTCGAGGGGAACTATGGCTACACCTTC.

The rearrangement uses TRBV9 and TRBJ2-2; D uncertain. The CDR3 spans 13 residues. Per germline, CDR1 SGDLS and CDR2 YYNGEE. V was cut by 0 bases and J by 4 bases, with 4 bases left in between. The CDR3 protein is CASSVEVTGELFF. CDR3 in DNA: TGTGCCAGCAGCGTAGAAGTCACCGGGGAGCTGTTTTTT. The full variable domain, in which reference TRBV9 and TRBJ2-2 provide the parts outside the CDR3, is DSGVTQTPKHLITATGQRVTLRCSPRSGDLSVYWYQQSLDQGLQFLIQYYNGEERAKGNILERFSAQQFPDLHSELNLSSLELGDSALYFCASSVEVTGELFFGEGSRLTVL.

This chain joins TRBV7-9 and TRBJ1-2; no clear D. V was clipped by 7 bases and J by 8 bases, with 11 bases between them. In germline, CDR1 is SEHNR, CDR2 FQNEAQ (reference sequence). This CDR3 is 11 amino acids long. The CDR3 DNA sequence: TGTGCCAGCACTACTAACTCCGGCTACACCTTC. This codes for CASTTNSGYTF.

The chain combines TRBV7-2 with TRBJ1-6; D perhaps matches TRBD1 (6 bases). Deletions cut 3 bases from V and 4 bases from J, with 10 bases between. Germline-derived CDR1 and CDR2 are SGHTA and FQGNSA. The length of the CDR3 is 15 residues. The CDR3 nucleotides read TGTGCCAGCAGCTTTCCGGGACATTATAATTCACCCCTCCACTTT. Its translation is CASSFPGHYNSPLHF.

DNA for the CDR3: TGTGCCAGCAGCTCCCAACCGGCGGGACGGGGGAACACTGAAGCTTTCTTT. This encodes CASSSQPAGRGNTEAFF. V is TRBV7-3 and J is TRBJ1-1, with D possibly matching TRBD1 (5 bases). CDR3 length: 17 amino acids. CDR1 is SGHTA, CDR2 FQGTGA, per germline. Trimming removed 4 bases at V and 1 base at J, with 19 bases between.

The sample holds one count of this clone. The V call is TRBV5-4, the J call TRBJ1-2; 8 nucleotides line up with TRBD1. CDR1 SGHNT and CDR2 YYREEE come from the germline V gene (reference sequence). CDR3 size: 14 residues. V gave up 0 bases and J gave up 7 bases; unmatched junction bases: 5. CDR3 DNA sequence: TGTGCCAGCAGCTTGGCTGGCGACAGGGGTGGCTACACCTTC. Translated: CASSLAGDRGGYTF.

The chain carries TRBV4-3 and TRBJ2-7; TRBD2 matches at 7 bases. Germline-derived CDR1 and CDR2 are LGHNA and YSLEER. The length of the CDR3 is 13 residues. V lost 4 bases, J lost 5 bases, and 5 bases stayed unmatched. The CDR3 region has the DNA TGCGCCAGCAGCCGGTGGGGAGGGGACGAGCAGTACTTC. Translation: CASSRWGGDEQYF.

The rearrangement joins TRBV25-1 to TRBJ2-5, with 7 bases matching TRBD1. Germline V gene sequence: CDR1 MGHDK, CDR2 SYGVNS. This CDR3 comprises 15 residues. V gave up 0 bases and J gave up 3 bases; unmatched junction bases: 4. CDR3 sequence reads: CASSEYYGTEETQYF. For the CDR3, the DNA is TGTGCCAGCAGTGAATACTACGGGACAGAAGAGACCCAGTACTTC.

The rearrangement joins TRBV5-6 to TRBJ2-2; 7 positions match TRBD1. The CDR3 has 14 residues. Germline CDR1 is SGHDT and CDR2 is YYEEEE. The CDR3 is CGSAEQGTTGELFF. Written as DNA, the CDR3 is TGTGGCTCGGCGGAACAGGGGACCACCGGGGAGCTGTTTTTT.

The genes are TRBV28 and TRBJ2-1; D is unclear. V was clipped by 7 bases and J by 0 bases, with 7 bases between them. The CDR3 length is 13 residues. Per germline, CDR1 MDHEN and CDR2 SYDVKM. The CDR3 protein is CASMGSSYNEQFF. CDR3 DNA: TGTGCCAGCATGGGTAGCTCCTACAATGAGCAGTTCTTC.

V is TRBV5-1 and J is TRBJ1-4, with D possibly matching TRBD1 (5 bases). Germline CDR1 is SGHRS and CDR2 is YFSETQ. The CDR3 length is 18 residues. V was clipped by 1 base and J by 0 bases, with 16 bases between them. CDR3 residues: CASSLSEGWRTTNEKLFF. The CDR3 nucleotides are TGCGCCAGCAGCTTGAGTGAGGGGTGGAGGACAACTAATGAAAAACTGTTTTTT.

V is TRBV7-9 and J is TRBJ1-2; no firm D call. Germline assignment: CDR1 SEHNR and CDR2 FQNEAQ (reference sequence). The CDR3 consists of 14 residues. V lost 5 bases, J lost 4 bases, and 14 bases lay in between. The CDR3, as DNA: TGTGCCAGCAGCCAAGGTGGTGGGAGCTATGGCTACACCTTC. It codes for CASSQGGGSYGYTF.

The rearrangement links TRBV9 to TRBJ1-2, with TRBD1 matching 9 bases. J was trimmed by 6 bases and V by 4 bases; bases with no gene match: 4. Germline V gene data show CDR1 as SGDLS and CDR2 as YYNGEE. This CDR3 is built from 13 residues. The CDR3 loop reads CASSWGQGHGYTF. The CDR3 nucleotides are TGTGCCAGCAGCTGGGGACAGGGCCATGGCTACACCTTC.

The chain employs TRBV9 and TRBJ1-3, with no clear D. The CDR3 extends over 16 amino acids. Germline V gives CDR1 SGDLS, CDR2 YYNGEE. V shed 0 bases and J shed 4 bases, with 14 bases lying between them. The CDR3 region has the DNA TGTGCCAGCAGCGTAGATTCAGGAGGCCCAGGAAACACCATATATTTT. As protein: CASSVDSGGPGNTIYF.

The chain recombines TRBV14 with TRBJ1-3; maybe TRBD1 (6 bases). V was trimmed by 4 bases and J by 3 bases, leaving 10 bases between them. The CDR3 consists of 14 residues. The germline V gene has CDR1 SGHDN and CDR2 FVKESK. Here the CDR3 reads CASSRQDIGNTIYF. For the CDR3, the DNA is TGTGCCAGCAGCCGACAGGACATTGGAAACACCATATATTTT.

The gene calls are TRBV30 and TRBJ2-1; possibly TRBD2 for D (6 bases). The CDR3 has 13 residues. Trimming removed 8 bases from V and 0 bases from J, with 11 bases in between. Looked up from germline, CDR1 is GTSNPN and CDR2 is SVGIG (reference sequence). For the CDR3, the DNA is TGTGCCCACGCGGGGACCTCCTACAATGAGCAGTTCTTC. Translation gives CAHAGTSYNEQFF.

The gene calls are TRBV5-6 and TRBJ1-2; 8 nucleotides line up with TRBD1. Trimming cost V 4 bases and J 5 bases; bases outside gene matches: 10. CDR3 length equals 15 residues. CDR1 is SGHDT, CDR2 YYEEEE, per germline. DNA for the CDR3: TGTGCCAGCAGCACCGGACAGGGAGCGGGGTATGGCTACACCTTC. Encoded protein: CASSTGQGAGYGYTF.

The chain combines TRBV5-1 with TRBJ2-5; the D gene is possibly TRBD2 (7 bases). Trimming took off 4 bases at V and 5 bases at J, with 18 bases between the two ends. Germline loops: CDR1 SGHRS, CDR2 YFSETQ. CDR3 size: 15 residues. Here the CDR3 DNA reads TGCGCCAGCAGCCCCGAGGGGCGGGGGCGGGAGACCCAGTACTTC. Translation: CASSPEGRGRETQYF.

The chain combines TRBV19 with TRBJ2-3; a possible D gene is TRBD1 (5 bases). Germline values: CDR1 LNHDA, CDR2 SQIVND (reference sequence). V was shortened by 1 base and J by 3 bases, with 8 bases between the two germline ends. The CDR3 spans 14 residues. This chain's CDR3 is CASSIGPGTDTQYF. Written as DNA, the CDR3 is TGTGCCAGTAGTATAGGTCCAGGGACAGATACGCAGTATTTT.

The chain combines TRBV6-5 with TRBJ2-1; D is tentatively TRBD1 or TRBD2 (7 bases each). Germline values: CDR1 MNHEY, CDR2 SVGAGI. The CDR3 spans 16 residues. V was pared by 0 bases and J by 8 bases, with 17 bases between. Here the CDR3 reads CASSYSEVTGRDEQFF. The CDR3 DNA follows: TGTGCCAGCAGTTACTCGGAGGTGACAGGGAGGGATGAGCAGTTCTTC.

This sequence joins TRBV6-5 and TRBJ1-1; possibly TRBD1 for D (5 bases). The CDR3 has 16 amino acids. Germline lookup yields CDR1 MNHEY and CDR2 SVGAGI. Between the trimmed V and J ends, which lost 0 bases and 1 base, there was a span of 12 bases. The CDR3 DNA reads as TGTGCCAGCAGTTACTCGACCTATGGGGGGAACACTGAAGCTTTCTTT. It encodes CASSYSTYGGNTEAFF.

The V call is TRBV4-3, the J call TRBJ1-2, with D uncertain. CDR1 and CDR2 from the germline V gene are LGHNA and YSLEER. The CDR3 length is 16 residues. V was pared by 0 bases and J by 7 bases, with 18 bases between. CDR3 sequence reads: CASSQDPYDTGSGYTF. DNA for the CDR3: TGCGCCAGCAGCCAAGATCCCTATGACACCGGTAGTGGCTACACCTTC.

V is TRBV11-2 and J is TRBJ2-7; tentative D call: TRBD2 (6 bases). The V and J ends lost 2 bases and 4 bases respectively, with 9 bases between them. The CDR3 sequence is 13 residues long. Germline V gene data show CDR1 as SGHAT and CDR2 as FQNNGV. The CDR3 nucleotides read TGTGCCAGCAGCTTATCCGGGAGTTACGAGCAGTACGTC. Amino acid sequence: CASSLSGSYEQYV.

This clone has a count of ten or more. CDR3 in DNA: TGTGCCAGCAGCTTGGGACAGTTAGCGACAGATACGCAGTATTTT. This sequence encodes CASSLGQLATDTQYF. V is TRBV7-7 and J is TRBJ2-3; 7 nucleotides line up with TRBD1. The CDR3 covers 15 residues. V lost 3 bases and J lost 3; bases outside the gene matches: 6. Germline CDR1 reads SSHAT; CDR2 reads FNYEAQ (reference sequence). Full variable domain (remainder filled in from reference TRBV7-7 and TRBJ2-3): GAGVSQSPRYKVTKRGQDVTLRCDPISSHATLYWYQQALGQGPEFLTYFNYEAQPDKSGLPSDRFSAERPEGSISTLTIQRTEQRDSAMYRCASSLGQLATDTQYFGPGTRLTVL.